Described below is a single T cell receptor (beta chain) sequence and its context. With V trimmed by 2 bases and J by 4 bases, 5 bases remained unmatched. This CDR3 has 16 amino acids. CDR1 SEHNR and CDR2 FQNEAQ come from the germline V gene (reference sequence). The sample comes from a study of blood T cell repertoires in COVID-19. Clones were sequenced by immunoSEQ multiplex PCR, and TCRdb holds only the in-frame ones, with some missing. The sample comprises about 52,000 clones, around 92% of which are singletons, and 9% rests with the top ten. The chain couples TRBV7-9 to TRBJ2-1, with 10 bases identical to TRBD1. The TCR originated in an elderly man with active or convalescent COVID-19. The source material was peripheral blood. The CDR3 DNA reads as TGTGCCAGCAGCTTAAGGGACAGGGGATATTACAATGAGCAGTTCTTC. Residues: CASSLRDRGYYNEQFF.